The following is a T cell receptor beta chain sequence with its context. The method was immunoSEQ multiplex PCR; TCRdb's version includes in-frame clones alone and lacks a portion of them. The sample has about 2 million clones, about 94% seen once. This entry belongs to a study of shared clonotypes between healthy human individuals. Germline V gene sequence: CDR1 LNHDA, CDR2 SQIVND (reference sequence). Trimming at V came to 5 bases and at J to 3 bases, leaving 7 bases not matched to a gene. CDR3 length: 14 amino acids. The naive CD8 fraction comprised CD45RO-negative cells positively selected for CCR7 and excluded terminally differentiated effector memory CD45RA+ cells.

The rearrangement joins TRBV19 to TRBJ2-7; 7 nucleotides agree with TRBD2. This TCR was recovered from a man younger than 35 in good health. Sample: naive CD8+ T cells sorted from blood. Written as DNA, the CDR3 is TGTGCCAGTAGTCCGGGACTACTTCTCTACGAGCAGTACTTC. The encoded protein is CASSPGLLLYEQYF.